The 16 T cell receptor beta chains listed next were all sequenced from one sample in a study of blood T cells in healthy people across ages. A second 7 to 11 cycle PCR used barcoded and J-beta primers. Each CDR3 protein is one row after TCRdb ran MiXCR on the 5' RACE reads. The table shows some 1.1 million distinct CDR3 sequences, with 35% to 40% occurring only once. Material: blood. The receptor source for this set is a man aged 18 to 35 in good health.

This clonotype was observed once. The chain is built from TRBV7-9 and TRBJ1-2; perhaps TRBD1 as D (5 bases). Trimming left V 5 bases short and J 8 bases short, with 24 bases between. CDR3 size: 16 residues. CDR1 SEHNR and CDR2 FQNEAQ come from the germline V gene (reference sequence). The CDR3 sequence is CASSDRDRKTTHGYTF. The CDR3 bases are TGTGCCAGCAGCGACAGAGACAGAAAGACAACTCACGGCTACACCTTC. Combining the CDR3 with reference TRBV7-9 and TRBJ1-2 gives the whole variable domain DTGVSQNPRHKITKRGQNVTFRCDPISEHNRLYWYRQTLGQGPEFLTYFQNEAQLEKSRLLSDRFSAERPKGSFSTLEIQRTEQGDSAMYLCASSDRDRKTTHGYTFGSGTRLTVV.

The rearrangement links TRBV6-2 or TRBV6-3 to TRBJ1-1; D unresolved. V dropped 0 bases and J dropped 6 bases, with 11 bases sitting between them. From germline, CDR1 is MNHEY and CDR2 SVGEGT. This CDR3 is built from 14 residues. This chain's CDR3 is CASSYSNGRPEAFF. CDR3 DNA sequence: TGTGCCAGCAGTTACTCGAACGGGAGGCCTGAAGCTTTCTTT.

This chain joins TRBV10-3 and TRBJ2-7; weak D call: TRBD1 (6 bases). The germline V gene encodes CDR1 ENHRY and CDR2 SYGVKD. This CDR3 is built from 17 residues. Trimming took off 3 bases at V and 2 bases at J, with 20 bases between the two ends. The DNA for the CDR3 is TGTGCCATCAGTGATGGATGGGACACTGAACGAACCTACGAGCAGTACTTC. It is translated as CAISDGWDTERTYEQYF.

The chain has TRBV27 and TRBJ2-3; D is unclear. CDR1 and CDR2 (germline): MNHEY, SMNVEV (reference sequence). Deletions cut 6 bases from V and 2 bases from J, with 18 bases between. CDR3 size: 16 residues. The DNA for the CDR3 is TGTGCCAGCAGCCCTCCTTTAGCAGGAGACACAGATACGCAGTATTTT. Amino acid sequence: CASSPPLAGDTDTQYF.

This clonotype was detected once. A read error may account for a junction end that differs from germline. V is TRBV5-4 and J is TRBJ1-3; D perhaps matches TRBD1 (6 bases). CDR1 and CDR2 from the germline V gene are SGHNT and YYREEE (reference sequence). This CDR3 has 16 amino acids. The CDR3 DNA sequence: TGTGCCAGCAGCTTACAGGGCGTCCTGTCCGGAAATACCATATATTTT. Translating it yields CASSLQGVLSGNTIYF.

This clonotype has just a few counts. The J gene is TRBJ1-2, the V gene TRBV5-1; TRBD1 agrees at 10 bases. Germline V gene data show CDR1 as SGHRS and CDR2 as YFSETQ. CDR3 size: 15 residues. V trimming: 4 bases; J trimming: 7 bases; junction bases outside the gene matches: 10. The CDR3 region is CASSPPGTGVFGYTF. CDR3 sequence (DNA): TGCGCCAGCAGCCCTCCCGGGACAGGGGTGTTTGGCTACACCTTC.

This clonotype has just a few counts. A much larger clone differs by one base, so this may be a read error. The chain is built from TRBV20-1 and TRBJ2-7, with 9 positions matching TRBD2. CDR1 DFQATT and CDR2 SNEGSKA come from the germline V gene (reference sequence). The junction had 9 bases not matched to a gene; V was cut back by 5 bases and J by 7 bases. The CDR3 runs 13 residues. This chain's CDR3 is CSALSGGINEQYF. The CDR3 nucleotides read TGCAGTGCTCTGAGCGGGGGGATAAATGAGCAGTACTTC.

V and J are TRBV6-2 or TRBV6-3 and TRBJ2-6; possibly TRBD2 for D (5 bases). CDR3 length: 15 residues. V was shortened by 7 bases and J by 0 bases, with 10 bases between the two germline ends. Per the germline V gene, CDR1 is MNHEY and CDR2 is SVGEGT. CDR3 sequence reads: CASNYGSSGANVLTF. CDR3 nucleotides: TGTGCCAGCAATTATGGGAGCTCTGGGGCCAACGTCCTGACTTTC.

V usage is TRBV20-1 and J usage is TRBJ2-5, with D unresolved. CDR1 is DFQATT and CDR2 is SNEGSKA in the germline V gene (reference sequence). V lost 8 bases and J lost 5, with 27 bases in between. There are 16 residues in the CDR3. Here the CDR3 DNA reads TGCAGTACCGAGTCCCCCACCGCCCTAGTTTCGGAGACCCAGTACTTC. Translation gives CSTESPTALVSETQYF.

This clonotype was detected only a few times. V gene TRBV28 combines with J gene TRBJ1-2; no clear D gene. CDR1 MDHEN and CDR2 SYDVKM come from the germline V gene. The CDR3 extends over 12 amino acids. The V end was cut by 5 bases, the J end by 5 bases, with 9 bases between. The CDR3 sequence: CASSAQFYGYTF. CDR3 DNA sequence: TGTGCCAGCAGTGCACAATTTTATGGCTACACCTTC.

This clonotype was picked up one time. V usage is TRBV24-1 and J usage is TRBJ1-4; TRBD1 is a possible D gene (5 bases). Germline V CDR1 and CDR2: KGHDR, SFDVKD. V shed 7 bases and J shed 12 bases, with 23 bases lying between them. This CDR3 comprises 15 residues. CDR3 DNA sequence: TGTGCCACCAGCGAGAACAACCGGGACTTCCCTGAACTGTTTTTT. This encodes CATSENNRDFPELFF.

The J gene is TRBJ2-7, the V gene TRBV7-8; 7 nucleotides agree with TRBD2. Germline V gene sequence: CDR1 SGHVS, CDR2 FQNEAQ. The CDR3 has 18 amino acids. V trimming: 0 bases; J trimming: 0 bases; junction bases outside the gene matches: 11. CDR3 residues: CASSLAQGRRGSSYEQYF. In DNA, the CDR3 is TGTGCCAGCAGCTTAGCGCAGGGTCGGCGCGGGAGCTCCTACGAGCAGTACTTC. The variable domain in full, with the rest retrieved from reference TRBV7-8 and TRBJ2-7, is GAGVSQSPRYKVAKRGQDVALRCDPISGHVSLFWYQQALGQGPEFLTYFQNEAQLDKSGLPSDRFFAERPEGSVSTLKIQRTQQEDSAVYLCASSLAQGRRGSSYEQYFGPGTRLTVT.

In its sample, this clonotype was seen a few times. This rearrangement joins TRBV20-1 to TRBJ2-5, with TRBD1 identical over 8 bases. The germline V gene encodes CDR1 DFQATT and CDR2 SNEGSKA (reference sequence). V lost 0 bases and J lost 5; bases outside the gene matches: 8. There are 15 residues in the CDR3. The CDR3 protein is CSARDLQGVFETQYF. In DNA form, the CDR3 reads TGCAGTGCTAGAGATCTACAGGGGGTATTCGAGACCCAGTACTTC.

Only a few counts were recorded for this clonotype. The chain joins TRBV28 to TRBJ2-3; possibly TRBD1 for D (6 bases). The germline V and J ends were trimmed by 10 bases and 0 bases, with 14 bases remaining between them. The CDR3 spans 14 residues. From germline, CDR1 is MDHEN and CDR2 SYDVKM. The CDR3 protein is CATQPQGSTDTQYF. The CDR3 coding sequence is TGTGCCACCCAACCACAGGGCAGCACAGATACGCAGTATTTT. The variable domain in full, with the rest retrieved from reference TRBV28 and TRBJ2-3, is DVKVTQSSRYLVKRTGEKVFLECVQDMDHENMFWYRQDPGLGLRLIYFSYDVKMKEKGDIPEGYSVSREKKERFSLILESASTNQTSMYLCATQPQGSTDTQYFGPGTRLTVL.

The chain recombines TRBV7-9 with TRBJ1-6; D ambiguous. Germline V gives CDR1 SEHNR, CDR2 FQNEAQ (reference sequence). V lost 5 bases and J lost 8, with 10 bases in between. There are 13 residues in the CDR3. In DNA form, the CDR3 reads TGTGCCAGCAGCGGGGAAGGGCATTCACCCCTCCACTTT. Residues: CASSGEGHSPLHF.

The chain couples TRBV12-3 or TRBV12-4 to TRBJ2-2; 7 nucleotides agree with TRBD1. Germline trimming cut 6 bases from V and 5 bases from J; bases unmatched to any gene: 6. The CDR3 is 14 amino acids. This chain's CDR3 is CASSTPTGTGELFF. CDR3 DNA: TGTGCCAGCAGCACGCCGACAGGGACCGGGGAGCTGTTTTTT.